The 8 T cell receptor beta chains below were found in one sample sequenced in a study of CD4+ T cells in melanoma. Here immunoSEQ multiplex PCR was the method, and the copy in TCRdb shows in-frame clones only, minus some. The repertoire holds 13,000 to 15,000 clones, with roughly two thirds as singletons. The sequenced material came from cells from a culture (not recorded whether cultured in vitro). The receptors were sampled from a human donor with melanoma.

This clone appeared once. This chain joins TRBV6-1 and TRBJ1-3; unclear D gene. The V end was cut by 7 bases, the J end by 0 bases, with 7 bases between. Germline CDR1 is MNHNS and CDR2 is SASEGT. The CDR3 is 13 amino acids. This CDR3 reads CASTQLSGNTIYF. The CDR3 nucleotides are TGTGCCAGCACGCAGCTCTCTGGAAACACCATATATTTT.

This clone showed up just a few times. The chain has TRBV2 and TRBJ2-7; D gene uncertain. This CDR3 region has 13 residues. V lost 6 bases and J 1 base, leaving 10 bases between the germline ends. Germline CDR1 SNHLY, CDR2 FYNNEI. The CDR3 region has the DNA TGTGCCAGCAGACTACAAAAGTCCTACGAGCAGTACTTC. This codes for CASRLQKSYEQYF.

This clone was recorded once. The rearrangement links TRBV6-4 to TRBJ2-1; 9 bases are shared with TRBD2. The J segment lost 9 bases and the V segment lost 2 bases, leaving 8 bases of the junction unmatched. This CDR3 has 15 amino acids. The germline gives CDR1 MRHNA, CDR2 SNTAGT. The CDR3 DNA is TGTGCCAGCAGTGACCGGGGCGGGGGGGCCGTTGAGCAGTTCTTC. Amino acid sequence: CASSDRGGGAVEQFF.

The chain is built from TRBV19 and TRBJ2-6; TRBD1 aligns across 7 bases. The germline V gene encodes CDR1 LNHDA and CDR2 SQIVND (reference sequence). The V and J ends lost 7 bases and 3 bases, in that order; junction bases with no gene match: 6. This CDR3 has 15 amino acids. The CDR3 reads CASKIGGGGANVLTF. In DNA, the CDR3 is TGTGCCAGTAAAATAGGGGGCGGTGGGGCCAACGTCCTGACTTTC.

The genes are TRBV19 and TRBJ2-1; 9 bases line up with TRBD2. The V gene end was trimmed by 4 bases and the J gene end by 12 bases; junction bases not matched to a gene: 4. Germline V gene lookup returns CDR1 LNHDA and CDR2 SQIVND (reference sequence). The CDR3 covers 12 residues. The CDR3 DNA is TGTGCCAGTAGTAAAGCGGGGGGAGGGCAGTTCTTC. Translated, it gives CASSKAGGGQFF.

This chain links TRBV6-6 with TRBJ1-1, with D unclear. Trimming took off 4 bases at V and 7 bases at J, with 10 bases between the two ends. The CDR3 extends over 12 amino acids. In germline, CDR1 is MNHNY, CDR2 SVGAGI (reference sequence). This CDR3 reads CASSSMRVEAFF. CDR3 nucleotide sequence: TGTGCCAGCAGTTCAATGAGGGTTGAAGCTTTCTTT.

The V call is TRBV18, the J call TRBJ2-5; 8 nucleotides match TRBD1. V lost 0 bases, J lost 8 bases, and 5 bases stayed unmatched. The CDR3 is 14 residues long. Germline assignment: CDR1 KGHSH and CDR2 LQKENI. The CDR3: CASSPPTTGETQYF. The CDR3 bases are TGTGCCAGCTCACCACCTACGACAGGGGAAACCCAGTACTTC.

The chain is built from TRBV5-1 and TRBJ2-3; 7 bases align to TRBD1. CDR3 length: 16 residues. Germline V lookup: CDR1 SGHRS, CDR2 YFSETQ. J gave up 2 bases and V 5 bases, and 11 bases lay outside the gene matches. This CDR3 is CASSYGVGGPTDTQYF. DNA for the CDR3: TGCGCCAGCAGTTATGGGGTAGGGGGCCCCACAGATACGCAGTATTTT.